This T cell receptor beta chain appears in the sequencing data of a study of blood T cell repertoires in COVID-19 (dated by TCRdb to 2018 to 2020). Some background on the complete study: The collaborator samples originated in the United States, Italy and Spain and spanned the acute and convalescent phases of COVID-19. The prospective study material was composed of cDNA or gDNA derived from T cells, B-cell-depleted T cells, or PBMCs. Deeply sampled blood TCRbeta repertoires from subjects exposed to, actively infected with, or recovered from COVID-19 were included in the dataset. A freely available public database, intended as a resource for researchers studying the immune response to SARS-CoV-2, is where the repertoires were released. Samples were obtained from the ongoing ImmuneRACE study (first 160 participants) and from some 1,200 subjects provided by 6 global collaborators. The sample metadata nearly always contained a de-identified subject ID, COVID-19 status, age in years and sex. HLA class I and class II types, where available, came from metadata supplied by the sample provider rather than from assay-based typing.

One collaborating source in Seattle enrolled patients during active infection and followed them longitudinally through the course of disease. Whole blood was collected in K2EDTA tubes by collaborating institutions according to the institutions' own protocols. Collaborator samples were shipped for TCRbeta analysis as frozen whole blood, isolated PBMCs, or DNA extracted from either sample type. TCRbeta CDR3 regions were amplified from genomic DNA using the immunoSEQ Assay, a bias-controlled multiplex PCR. Per the source publication's procedure: Within the assay, amplification of reference gene primers was used to estimate how many nucleated cells each sample contained. Sequence reads were collapsed and filtered to measure the absolute abundance of every unique TCRbeta CDR3 rearrangement. For each sample, productive Simpson clonality was calculated as the square root of Simpson's diversity index over productive rearrangements. TCRdb stores this immuneACCESS table with in-frame sequences only. Part of the clones is absent; in the studies checked, under half of the shortfall reflects unresolved V genes, and no reason is known for the rest. That table gives V, J and clone size, and the DNA gave D and trimming. This sample has about 180,000 clones in its table, and around 80% of those were observed once. The ten biggest clones cover roughly 7.2% of the sample.

With respect to this clone: What antigen it recognizes has not been identified. The input lacks base qualities; no much larger clone sits a single base away.

The CDR3 runs 18 residues from the cysteine to the phenylalanine. The kept DNA is CDR3 alone, 54 bases in frame from the first base. CDR1 and CDR2 (SGHTS, YDEGEE) derive from the germline V gene. Germline trimming: 3 bases from V, 3 bases from J; junction bases outside gene matches: 15. The study at large found these results: The amount of clinical and demographic metadata varied by source and participant and was provided uncurated.

This clonotype was obtained from a middle-aged woman with COVID-19, enrolled during active disease. Here the chain combines TRBV5-8 and TRBJ2-7; TRBD2 matches 10 bases in the middle. What was sequenced was peripheral blood. This receptor has the CDR3 CASSSLGLAGVAYYEQYF. The nucleotide sequence reads TGTGCCAGCAGCTCGCTGGGGCTAGCGGGAGTTGCCTACTACGAGCAGTACTTC.